The sequence of this T cell receptor beta chain was determined in a study of blood T cells in healthy people across ages. They isolated at least 6 million PBMCs from each sample. A sample-barcoded 5' primer and a J-beta primer mix were used in a second PCR of roughly 7 to 11 cycles. Each cDNA molecule was tagged by a template-switch adaptor that had 12 random nucleotides. In TCRdb, the 5' RACE reads were re-called with MiXCR into one record per CDR3 protein. This table holds about 830,000 distinct CDR3 sequences, around two thirds found once. V was clipped by 5 bases and J by 3 bases, with 11 bases between them. There are 12 residues in the CDR3. Germline CDR1 DFQATT, CDR2 SNEGSKA (reference sequence). There are a few counts of this clonotype.

J is TRBJ2-7 and V is TRBV20-1; no reliable D call. The sequence derives from a man aged 30-40 years in good health. Sample: blood. CDR3 protein: CSARRGVYEQYF. The CDR3 nucleotides are TGCAGTGCTCGGCGTGGGGTCTACGAGCAGTACTTC.